The T cell receptor beta chain under discussion was sequenced for a study of blood T cells in healthy people across ages. CDR1 LGHDT and CDR2 YNNKEL come from the germline V gene (reference sequence). The J segment lost 6 bases and the V segment lost 6 bases, leaving 5 bases of the junction unmatched. The CDR3 is 14 residues long. A sample-barcoded 5' primer and a J-beta primer mix were used in a second PCR of roughly 7 to 11 cycles. TCRdb recomputed calls from the 5' RACE reads with MiXCR, one row per CDR3 protein. The table includes just under 900,000 distinct CDR3 sequences, more than 25% detected once.

Sequences were obtained from blood. This chain joins TRBV3-1 and TRBJ1-4, with 9 bases aligning to TRBD1. The receptor's source is a woman aged 80 or older in good health. The CDR3 sequence is CASSARDRDEKLFF. CDR3 DNA sequence: TGTGCCAGCAGTGCACGGGACAGGGATGAAAAACTGTTTTTT.